The source of this T cell receptor (beta chain) is a study of molecular identifiers for immune sequencing clone quantification listed by TCRdb under 2018. Describing the broader study: For a replicate experiment, RNA from approximately 20,000 or 100,000 naive CD8 T cells was divided into five aliquots, and four of the five aliquots were sequenced. The study was a methods study using CD8 T cells to benchmark molecular-identifier clustering-based TCR repertoire sequencing (MIDCIRS) and TCR RNA copy counting. Points the paper makes about the study in general: In CMV-specific effector cells, over 99% of molecules were held by clones above 20 RNA copies, whereas under 1% of molecules were held by such clones in naive cells. Identical TCR molecules sharing a barcode could cause highly expanded clone sizes to be underestimated. A single cell's worth of spiked-in Jurkat TCR RNA was reported detectable even among one million naive CD8 T cells. Around 2.9 recovered TCR RNA copies per cell were obtained by modeling, versus around 9.8 by digital PCR, implying a capture efficiency of 25% to 30%. Spiked-in Jurkat TCR RNA (approximately 10 copies' worth), which is not part of the donor repertoire, was contained in the naive libraries. When barcode sub-clustering was not used, chimeric consensus sequences inflated TCR diversity, with chimeras reaching as high as 47%.

The CDR3 starts with the cysteine, ends with the phenylalanine, and has 14 residues. Only the CDR3 part of the read is kept: 42 bases, read in frame from the first base. CDR1 is given as GTSNPN and CDR2 as SVGIG, both from the germline V gene (reference sequence). Unmatched junction bases come to 3, with V trimmed by 1 base and J by 3 bases. Libraries of naive CD8 T cells were generated from roughly 21,000 to 960,000 sorted cells, with 10%, 30% or 50% of the purified RNA used. Naive CD8 T cells, defined as CD8+CD4-CCR7+CD45RA+, were FACS-sorted into RLT Plus buffer on a BD FACSAria II. Approximately nine TCR copies' worth of Jurkat RNA were spiked into about 20,000-1,100,000 naive CD8 T cell samples to test detection sensitivity. Enrichment of CD8 T cells was performed with RosetteSep CD8+ T Cell Enrichment Cocktail and Ficoll-Paque, after which ACK red cell lysis was carried out. As to this clonotype: What this receptor recognizes is not known. No base quality values were provided; no much bigger clone lies one nucleotide off.

Preparation of the library involved PCR. The sequencing machine was an Illumina HiSeq 4000. Preparation of bulk TCR libraries followed a previously described approach, with the TCR primers listed in Table S5. Purification of total RNA was performed with the Qiagen AllPrep DNA/RNA kit. Reads from multiple sequencing runs of the same library were pooled before analysis. Per the original workflow: Reads were retained only if their TCR constant sequence matched exactly, and those retained reads were trimmed to 150 nt and grouped according to their 12-nt molecular barcodes. Within each barcode group, reads were sub-clustered at a 15% Levenshtein threshold, and quality-weighted consensus sequences were built per RNA molecule. Non-functional sequences were discarded, and so were lower-count sequences lying one edit away from another sequence. Based on fitting two negative binomial distributions, any barcode sub-cluster with under 20% of the maximum read count was discarded. Starting from the raw public reads, TCRdb applied fastp trimming at Q25, assembled clones with MiXCR and retained in-frame beta chains. A single entry per CDR3 protein holds the most common genes and DNA from its merged rows. Clone size and V and J calls follow TCRdb, not the original study. The sample includes hundreds of thousands of distinct CDR3 sequences, with just under 20% observed a single time. The ten largest clones represent roughly 0.9% of the sample.

The chain uses TRBV30 and TRBJ1-5; the central 7 bases match TRBD1. The sequenced sample consisted of naive CD8+ T cells from blood, with Jurkat cell RNA spiked in. What the cell subset or site label conveys for this sample: FACS-sorted CD8+CD4-CCR7+CD45RA+ naive T cells. This receptor was obtained from a human donor in good health. Some libraries in this study had Jurkat cell RNA spiked in. The DNA is TGTGCCTGGAGTGGGGACAGTTACAATCAGCCCCAGCATTTT. Translated, this is CAWSGDSYNQPQHF.